This TCR beta chain was sequenced in a study of glioma-infiltrating T cells after dendritic cell vaccination. Study information: Autologous tumor lysate-pulsed dendritic cell vaccination was given between about 2003 and 2013.

Data came from immunoSEQ multiplex PCR; TCRdb stores just in-frame clones and leaves some out. There are 30,000 to 40,000 clones in the sample; approximately 80% occur only once, and 7.8% lies in the top ten. Trimming took 0 bases from V and 2 from J, leaving 8 bases between them. This CDR3 spans 14 amino acids. Germline V gene sequence: CDR1 KGHSH, CDR2 LQKENI. This chain uses TRBV18 with TRBJ2-7; weak D call: TRBD1 (5 bases). This specimen consisted of blood, obtained before dendritic cell vaccination. The clonotype originates from a human donor with glioblastoma. CDR3 bases: TGTGCCAGCTCACCACCGGACAACGCCTACGAGCAGTACTTC. Protein product: CASSPPDNAYEQYF.